This is a list of T cell receptor beta chains from one sample in a study of human T cells and chemical hapten exposure. TCRdb fed the RACE reads into MiXCR, producing one record per CDR3 protein. The profile shows about 85,000 distinct CDR3 sequences, 8.5% of them singletons. The sequencing used whole blood, collected in connection with sensitization to the hapten diphenylcyclopropenone (DPC). The receptors derive from a man in his forties with alopecia areata. Some clones in this sample may be carry-over from other donors' samples. Each CDR3 is given with its conserved first and last residue. Each record gives: D gene, J gene, clone size, V gene, CDR3 protein, CDR3 DNA. D genes are given only for firm matches. Part of the rows lack a size; the others show once, few, many or a class for expanded clones.

.,TRBJ2-5,few,TRBV2,CASSEGGVQETQYF,TGTGCCAGCAGTGAAGGGGGGGTCCAAGAGACCCAGTACTTC
.,TRBJ2-2,many,TRBV10-3,CAISDGGKNTGELFF,TGTGCCATCAGTGATGGAGGGAAGAACACCGGGGAGCTGTTTTTT
.,TRBJ2-1,.,TRBV3-1,CASSPYPPEQFF,TGTGCCAGCAGCCCCTACCCCCCCGAGCAGTTCTTC
.,TRBJ2-1,few,TRBV4-2,CASSQIAAGGGYNEQFF,TGTGCCAGCAGCCAAATCGCAGCGGGTGGGGGCTACAATGAGCAGTTCTTC
.,TRBJ2-3,many,TRBV25-1,CASSESVVDTQYF,TGTGCCAGCAGTGAATCGGTGGTGGATACGCAGTATTTT
TRBD1,TRBJ2-6,.,TRBV11-3,CASADRGLGANVLTF,TGTGCCAGCGCAGACAGGGGGCTTGGGGCCAACGTCCTGACTTTC
.,TRBJ1-6,many,TRBV7-9,CASSRDNSPLHF,TGTGCCAGCTCCAGAGATAATTCACCCCTCCACTTT
TRBD1,TRBJ1-2,many,TRBV5-1,CASKFGGDRDLYGYTF,TGCGCCAGCAAATTTGGAGGGGACAGGGATCTCTATGGCTACACCTTC
.,TRBJ2-2,.,TRBV29-1,CSVEGGSAGELFF,TGCAGCGTTGAAGGGGGCTCTGCCGGGGAGCTGTTTTTT
TRBD2,TRBJ2-1,many,TRBV20-1,CSAIPVQGILAGGSSYNEQFF,TGCAGTGCTATCCCCGTCCAGGGGATACTAGCGGGAGGGTCTTCCTACAATGAGCAGTTCTTC
TRBD1,TRBJ2-2,.,TRBV12-3/TRBV12-4,CASGPGQAPGELFF,TGTGCCAGCGGCCCGGGACAGGCTCCCGGGGAGCTGTTTTTT
TRBD1,TRBJ1-6,many,TRBV5-1,CASSLRASTGVSNSPLHF,TGCGCCAGCAGCTTGAGAGCGTCGACAGGGGTATCGAATTCACCCCTCCACTTT
.,TRBJ1-2,few,TRBV10-3,CAIPRPQAPGLPTAGNYGYTF,TGTGCCATTCCACGTCCCCAAGCCCCGGGACTTCCCACCGCGGGGAACTATGGCTACACCTTC
.,TRBJ1-1,many,TRBV14,CASSQGWDRVTEAFF,TGTGCCAGCAGCCAAGGCTGGGATAGGGTCACTGAAGCTTTCTTT
TRBD1,TRBJ1-4,many,TRBV6-5,CASSYRGNNEKLFF,TGTGCCAGCAGCTACAGGGGCAATAATGAAAAACTGTTTTTT
.,TRBJ1-6,.,TRBV7-2,CASSLFSGFYNSPLHF,TGTGCCAGCAGCTTATTTTCGGGATTCTATAATTCACCCCTCCACTTT
TRBD2,TRBJ2-7,few,TRBV20-1,CSAVGTSGLYEQYF,TGCAGTGCTGTCGGGACTAGCGGCCTCTACGAGCAGTACTTC
TRBD2,TRBJ2-1,many,TRBV28,CASSLERLAVNEQFF,TGTGCCAGCAGTTTGGAAAGACTAGCGGTTAATGAGCAGTTCTTC
.,TRBJ2-6,.,TRBV19,CASSRFRAPQNTGANVLTF,TGTGCCAGTAGTAGGTTTAGGGCGCCTCAAAATACTGGGGCCAACGTCCTGACTTTC
.,TRBJ2-3,few,TRBV6-4,CASSQGERYTDTQYF,TGTGCCAGCAGCCAAGGGGAGCGGTACACAGATACGCAGTATTTT
TRBD2,TRBJ2-5,few,TRBV7-8,CASSLGRTSGRAIQETQYF,TGTGCCAGCAGCTTAGGACGGACTAGCGGGAGGGCTATCCAAGAGACCCAGTACTTC
TRBD1,TRBJ2-6,few,TRBV11-1,CASSLTRGTSGANVLTF,TGTGCCAGCAGCTTAACCAGGGGGACCTCTGGGGCCAACGTCCTGACTTTC
.,TRBJ1-2,many,TRBV19,CASSPTDSRLGGYTF,TGTGCCAGTAGTCCTACGGACTCGCGGCTCGGTGGCTACACCTTC
TRBD2,TRBJ2-1,many,TRBV6-6,CASSPRLAGVRDEQFF,TGTGCCAGCAGTCCAAGACTAGCGGGAGTTAGGGATGAGCAGTTCTTC
TRBD1,TRBJ2-2,.,TRBV6-6,CASNGQEAVTGELFF,TGTGCCAGCAACGGACAGGAAGCCGTGACCGGGGAGCTGTTTTTT
.,TRBJ1-5,many,TRBV6-2/TRBV6-3,CASSAFLGNQPQHF,TGTGCCAGCAGCGCCTTCTTGGGCAATCAGCCCCAGCATTTT
.,TRBJ2-3,.,TRBV7-2,CASSLGESDTQYF,TGTGCCAGCAGCTTAGGGGAATCAGATACGCAGTATTTT
.,TRBJ2-1,few,TRBV14,CASSKDRRGGWEQFF,TGTGCCAGCAGTAAAGATAGGCGCGGAGGATGGGAGCAGTTCTTC
.,TRBJ1-2,many,TRBV6-5,CASAGLPNYGYTF,TGTGCCAGCGCGGGACTCCCTAACTATGGCTACACCTTC
TRBD2,TRBJ2-1,many,TRBV14,CASSQDFSGGEQFF,TGTGCCAGCAGCCAAGATTTTAGCGGGGGTGAGCAGTTCTTC
.,TRBJ1-2,.,TRBV30,CAWSVLGRGGYTF,TGTGCCTGGAGTGTATTAGGTAGAGGGGGCTACACCTTC
.,TRBJ1-6,many,TRBV4-3,CASSQAFRGFSYNSPLHF,TGCGCCAGCAGCCAAGCCTTCCGGGGGTTTAGCTATAATTCACCCCTCCACTTT
.,TRBJ2-5,few,TRBV28,CASSTSRGRLGETQYF,TGTGCCAGCAGCACTTCCAGGGGCAGGCTAGGGGAGACCCAGTACTTC
TRBD1,TRBJ2-3,.,TRBV29-1,CSVEFWDRESDTQYF,TGCAGCGTTGAATTCTGGGACAGGGAATCAGATACGCAGTATTTT
TRBD2,TRBJ2-5,many,TRBV5-1,CASSTGTSDRLETQYF,TGCGCCAGCAGCACTGGGACTAGCGATCGGTTGGAGACCCAGTACTTC
TRBD1,TRBJ2-3,few,TRBV7-2,CASSQTIRQGGQDTQYF,TGTGCCAGCAGCCAAACGATCCGACAGGGGGGGCAAGATACGCAGTATTTT
.,TRBJ1-6,many,TRBV28,CASRAQTNSPLHF,TGTGCCAGTAGAGCGCAGACTAATTCACCCCTCCACTTT
.,TRBJ2-5,.,TRBV5-1,CASSPPIGGRETQYF,TGCGCCAGCAGCCCACCTATCGGGGGAAGAGAGACCCAGTACTTC
.,TRBJ2-7,many,TRBV7-9,CASSLTGTEQYF,TGTGCCAGCAGCTTAACTGGCACCGAGCAGTACTTC
TRBD1,TRBJ1-5,many,TRBV7-9,CASSLAAGGQPQHF,TGTGCCAGCAGCTTAGCGGCAGGGGGCCAGCCCCAGCATTTT
TRBD1,TRBJ1-5,.,TRBV11-2,CASSPGQVNNQPQHF,TGTGCCAGCAGCCCGGGACAGGTGAACAATCAGCCCCAGCATTTT
.,TRBJ2-7,.,TRBV25-1,CASSLPATYEQYF,TGTGCCAGCAGTTTGCCGGCAACCTACGAGCAGTACTTC
TRBD1,TRBJ2-7,few,TRBV7-2,CASSSPGTAPYEQYF,TGTGCCAGCAGCTCTCCCGGGACAGCCCCCTACGAGCAGTACTTC
.,TRBJ2-5,few,TRBV6-5,CASSHGVSGETQYF,TGTGCCAGCAGTCACGGGGTCTCTGGAGAGACCCAGTACTTC
.,TRBJ2-6,.,TRBV28,CASSFLGSGANVLTF,TGTGCCAGCAGTTTCCTGGGGTCTGGGGCCAACGTCCTGACTTTC